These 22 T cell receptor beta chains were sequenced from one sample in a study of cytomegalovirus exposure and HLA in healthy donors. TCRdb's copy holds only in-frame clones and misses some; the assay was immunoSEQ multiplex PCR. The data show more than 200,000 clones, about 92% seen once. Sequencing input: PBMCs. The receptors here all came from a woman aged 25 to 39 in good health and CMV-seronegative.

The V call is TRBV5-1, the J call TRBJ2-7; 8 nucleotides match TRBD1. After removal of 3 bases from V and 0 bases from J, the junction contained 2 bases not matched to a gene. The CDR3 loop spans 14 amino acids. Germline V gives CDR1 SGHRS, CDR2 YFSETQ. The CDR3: CASSSGTGSYEQYF. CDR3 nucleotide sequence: TGCGCCAGCAGCTCCGGGACAGGCTCCTACGAGCAGTACTTC.

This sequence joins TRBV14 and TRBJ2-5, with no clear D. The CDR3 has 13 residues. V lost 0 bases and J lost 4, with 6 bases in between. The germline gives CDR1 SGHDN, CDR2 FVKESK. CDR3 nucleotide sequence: TGTGCCAGCAGCCAAGATCTTGGAGAGACCCAGTACTTC. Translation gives CASSQDLGETQYF.

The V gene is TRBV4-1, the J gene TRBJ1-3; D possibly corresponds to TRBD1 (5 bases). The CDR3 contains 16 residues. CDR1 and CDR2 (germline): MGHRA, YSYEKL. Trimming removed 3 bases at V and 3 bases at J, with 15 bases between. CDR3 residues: CASSQTGTTHGNTIYF. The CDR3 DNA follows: TGCGCCAGCAGCCAGACCGGGACGACGCATGGAAACACCATATATTTT.

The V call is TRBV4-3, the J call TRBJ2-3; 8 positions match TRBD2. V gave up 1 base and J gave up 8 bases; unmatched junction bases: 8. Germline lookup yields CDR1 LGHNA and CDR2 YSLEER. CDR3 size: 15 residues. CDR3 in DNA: TGCGCCAGCAGCCAAGTTGATCGGGAGGGCGGTACGCAGTATTTT. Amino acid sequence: CASSQVDREGGTQYF.

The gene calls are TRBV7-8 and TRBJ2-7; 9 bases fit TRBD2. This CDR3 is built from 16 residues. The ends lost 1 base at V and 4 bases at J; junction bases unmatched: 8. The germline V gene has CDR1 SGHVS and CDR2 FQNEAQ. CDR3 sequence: CASSLVGGRGPYEQYF. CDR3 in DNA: TGTGCCAGCAGCTTAGTAGGCGGGAGGGGCCCATACGAGCAGTACTTC.

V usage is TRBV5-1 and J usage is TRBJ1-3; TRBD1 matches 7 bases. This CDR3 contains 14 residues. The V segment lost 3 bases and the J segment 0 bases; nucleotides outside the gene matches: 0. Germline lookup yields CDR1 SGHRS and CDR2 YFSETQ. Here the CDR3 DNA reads TGCGCCAGCAGCTCAGGGGGCTCTGGAAACACCATATATTTT. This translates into CASSSGGSGNTIYF.

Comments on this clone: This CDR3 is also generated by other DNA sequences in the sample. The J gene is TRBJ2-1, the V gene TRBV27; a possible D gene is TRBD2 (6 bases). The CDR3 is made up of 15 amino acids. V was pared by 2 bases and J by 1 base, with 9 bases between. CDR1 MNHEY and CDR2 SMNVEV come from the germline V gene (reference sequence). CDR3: CASSLSGGSYNEQFF. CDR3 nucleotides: TGTGCCAGCAGTTTAAGTGGGGGGTCCTACAATGAGCAGTTCTTC.

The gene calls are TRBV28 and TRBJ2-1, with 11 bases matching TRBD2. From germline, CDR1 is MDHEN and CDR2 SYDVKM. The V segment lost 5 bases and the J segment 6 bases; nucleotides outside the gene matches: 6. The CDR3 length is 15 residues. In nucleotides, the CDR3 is TGTGCCAGCAGTACACTAGCGGGAGTACGCAATGAGCAGTTCTTC. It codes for CASSTLAGVRNEQFF.

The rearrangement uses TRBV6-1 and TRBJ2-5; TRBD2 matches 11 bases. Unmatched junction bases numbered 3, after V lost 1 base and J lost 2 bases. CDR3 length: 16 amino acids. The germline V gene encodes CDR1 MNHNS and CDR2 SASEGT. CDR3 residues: CASSEGIAGGQETQYF. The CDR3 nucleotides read TGTGCCAGCAGTGAAGGTATAGCGGGAGGGCAAGAGACCCAGTACTTC.

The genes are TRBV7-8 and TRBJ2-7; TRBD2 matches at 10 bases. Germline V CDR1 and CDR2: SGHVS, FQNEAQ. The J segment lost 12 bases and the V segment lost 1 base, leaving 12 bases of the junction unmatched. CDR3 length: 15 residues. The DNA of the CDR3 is TGTGCCAGCAGCTTAGGGTCTAGCGGGAGTCGCTCCCCGTACTTC. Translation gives CASSLGSSGSRSPYF. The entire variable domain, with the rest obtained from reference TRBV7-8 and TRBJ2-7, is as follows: GAGVSQSPRYKVAKRGQDVALRCDPISGHVSLFWYQQALGQGPEFLTYFQNEAQLDKSGLPSDRFFAERPEGSVSTLKIQRTQQEDSAVYLCASSLGSSGSRSPYFGPGTRLTVT.

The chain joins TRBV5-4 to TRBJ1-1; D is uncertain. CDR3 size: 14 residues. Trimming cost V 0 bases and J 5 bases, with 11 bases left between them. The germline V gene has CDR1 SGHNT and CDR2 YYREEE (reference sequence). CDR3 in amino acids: CASSLGGRLTEAFF. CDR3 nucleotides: TGTGCCAGCAGCTTGGGAGGGAGGTTGACTGAAGCTTTCTTT.

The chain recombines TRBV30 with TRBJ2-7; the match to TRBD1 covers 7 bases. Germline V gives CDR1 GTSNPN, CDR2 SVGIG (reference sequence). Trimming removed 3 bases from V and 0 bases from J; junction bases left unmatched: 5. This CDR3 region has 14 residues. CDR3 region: CAWRGGPSSYEQYF. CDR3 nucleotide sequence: TGTGCCTGGAGAGGGGGCCCCTCCTCCTACGAGCAGTACTTC.

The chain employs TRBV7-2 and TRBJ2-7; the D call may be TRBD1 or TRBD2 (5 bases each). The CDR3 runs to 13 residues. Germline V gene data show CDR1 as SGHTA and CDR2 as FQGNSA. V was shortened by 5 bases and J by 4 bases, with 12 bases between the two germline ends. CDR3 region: CASSTRDGYEQYF. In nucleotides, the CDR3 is TGTGCCAGCAGCACACGGGACGGATACGAGCAGTACTTC.

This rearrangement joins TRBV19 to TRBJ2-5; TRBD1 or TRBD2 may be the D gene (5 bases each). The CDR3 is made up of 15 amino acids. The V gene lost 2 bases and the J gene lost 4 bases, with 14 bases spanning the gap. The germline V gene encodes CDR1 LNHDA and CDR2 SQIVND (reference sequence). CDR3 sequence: CASSISAGAGETQYF. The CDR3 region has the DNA TGTGCCAGTAGTATAAGTGCCGGGGCCGGAGAGACCCAGTACTTC.

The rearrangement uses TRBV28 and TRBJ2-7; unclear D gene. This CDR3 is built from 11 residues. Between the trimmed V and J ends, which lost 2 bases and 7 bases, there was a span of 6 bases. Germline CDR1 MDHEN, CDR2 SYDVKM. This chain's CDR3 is CASSLTREQYF. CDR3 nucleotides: TGTGCCAGCAGTTTAACGCGGGAGCAGTACTTC. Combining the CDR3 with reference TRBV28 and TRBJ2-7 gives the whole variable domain DVKVTQSSRYLVKRTGEKVFLECVQDMDHENMFWYRQDPGLGLRLIYFSYDVKMKEKGDIPEGYSVSREKKERFSLILESASTNQTSMYLCASSLTREQYFGPGTRLTVT.

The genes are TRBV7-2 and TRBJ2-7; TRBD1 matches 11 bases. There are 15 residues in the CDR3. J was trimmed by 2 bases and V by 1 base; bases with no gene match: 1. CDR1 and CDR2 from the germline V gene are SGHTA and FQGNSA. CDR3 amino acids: CASSLGGQGAYEQYF. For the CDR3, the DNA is TGTGCCAGCAGCTTAGGGGGACAGGGGGCCTACGAGCAGTACTTC.

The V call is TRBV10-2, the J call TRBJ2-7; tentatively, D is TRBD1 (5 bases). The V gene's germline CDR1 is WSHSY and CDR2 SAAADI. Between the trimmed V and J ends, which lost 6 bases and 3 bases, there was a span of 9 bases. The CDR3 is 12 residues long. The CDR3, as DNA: TGCGCCAGCAGACGAGACAGCTACGAGCAGTACTTC. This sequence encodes CASRRDSYEQYF.

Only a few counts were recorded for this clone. CDR3 nucleotide sequence: TGTGCCAGCAGCCACATCTATGGCTACACCTTC. Protein: CASSHIYGYTF. The chain links TRBV28 to TRBJ1-2; no clear D gene. There are 11 residues in the CDR3. CDR1 MDHEN and CDR2 SYDVKM come from the germline V gene. Trimming shortened V by 6 bases and J by 4 bases, and 6 bases separated the two germline ends.

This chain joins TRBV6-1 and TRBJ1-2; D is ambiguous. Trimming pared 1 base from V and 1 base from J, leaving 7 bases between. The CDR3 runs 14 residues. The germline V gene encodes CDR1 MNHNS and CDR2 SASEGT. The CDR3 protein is CASSEVQFNYGYTF. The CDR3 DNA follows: TGTGCCAGCAGTGAAGTACAGTTTAACTATGGCTACACCTTC.

This chain's CDR3 is CASSPMGPSFSGELFF. The CDR3 DNA is TGTGCCAGTAGCCCAATGGGACCCAGTTTCAGCGGGGAGCTGTTTTTT. The rearrangement uses TRBV19 and TRBJ2-2; D is perhaps TRBD1 or TRBD2 (5 bases each). Trimming took off 6 bases at V and 7 bases at J, with 21 bases between the two ends. The CDR3 is made up of 16 amino acids. Germline CDR1 and CDR2: LNHDA and SQIVND (reference sequence).

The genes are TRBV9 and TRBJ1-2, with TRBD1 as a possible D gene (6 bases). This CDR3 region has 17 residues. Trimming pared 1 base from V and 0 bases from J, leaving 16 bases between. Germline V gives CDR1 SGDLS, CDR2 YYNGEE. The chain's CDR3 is CASSVSPSRGSNYGYTF. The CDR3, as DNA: TGTGCCAGCAGCGTATCCCCCAGTAGGGGGTCTAACTATGGCTACACCTTC.

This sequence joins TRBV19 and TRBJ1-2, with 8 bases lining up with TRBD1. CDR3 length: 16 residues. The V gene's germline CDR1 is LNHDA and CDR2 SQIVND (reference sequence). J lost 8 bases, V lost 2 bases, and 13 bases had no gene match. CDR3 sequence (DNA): TGTGCCAGTAGTATAATCGTAGACAGGGGCCCGTTGGGCTACACCTTC. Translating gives CASSIIVDRGPLGYTF.